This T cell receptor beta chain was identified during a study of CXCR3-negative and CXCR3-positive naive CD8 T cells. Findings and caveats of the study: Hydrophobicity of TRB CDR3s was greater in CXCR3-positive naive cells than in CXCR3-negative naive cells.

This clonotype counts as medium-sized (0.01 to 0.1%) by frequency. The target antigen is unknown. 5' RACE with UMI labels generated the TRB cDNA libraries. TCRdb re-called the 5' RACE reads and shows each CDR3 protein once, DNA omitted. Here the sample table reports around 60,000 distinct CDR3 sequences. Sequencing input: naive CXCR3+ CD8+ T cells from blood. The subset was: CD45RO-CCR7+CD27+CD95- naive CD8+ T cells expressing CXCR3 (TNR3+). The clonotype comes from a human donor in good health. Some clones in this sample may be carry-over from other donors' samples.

The chain's CDR3 is CASSPRASHEQYF. J is TRBJ2-7 and V is TRBV7-9; TCRdb gives TRBD1 as the D gene, but with no DNA this cannot be confirmed. The length of the CDR3 is 13 residues. CDR1 SEHNR and CDR2 FQNEAQ come from the germline V gene (reference sequence).